The text below deals with one T cell receptor (beta chain). Its matching antigen is unknown. The entry originates in a study of T-cell memory formation after mild COVID-19. 5'RACE with constant-segment primers yielded barcoded, UMI-tagged TCR alpha and TCR beta cDNA libraries. Each CDR3 protein gets one entry after TCRdb re-called the 5' RACE reads with MiXCR. The sample lists 450,000 or so distinct CDR3 sequences, around 25% seen once, with approximately 13% in the top ten. V dropped 3 bases and J dropped 2; count of bases not matched to a gene: 9. In germline, CDR1 is DFQATT, CDR2 SNEGSKA (reference sequence). The CDR3 totals 16 residues. Study-level points and caveats: Contracting CD4+ clones lay largely in CM and EM, with CD8+ ones residing in EMRA. What remained unconfirmed was the SARS-CoV-2 specificity of second-wave clones peaking on day 37. Clones shrinking between day 15 and 85 showed a balanced CD4/CD8 split, and those that grew later tilted toward CD4+.

The sequencing input was PBMCs or a T cell subset sorted from them (not recorded which). The rearrangement links TRBV20-1 to TRBJ2-3; 9 positions match TRBD1. This TCR came from an adult woman who had mild COVID-19 (a few samples of this study predate the infection). Cell type and time point are not known. CDR3: CSARPFRDRDTDTQYF. In DNA, the CDR3 is TGCAGTGCTAGGCCCTTCCGGGACAGGGACACAGATACGCAGTATTTT.